This passage covers 16 T cell receptor beta chains from one sample sequenced in a study of T cell responses to AZD1222 COVID-19 vaccine. Measured with immunoSEQ multiplex PCR; TCRdb has only the in-frame clones, and not every one. The data show 150,000 to 200,000 clones, 80% to 95% seen once. Specimen: peripheral blood, collected on day 0 of AZD1222 vaccination. The receptors originated from an adult in good health.

The chain couples TRBV20-1 to TRBJ1-1, with D uncertain. Trimming stripped 6 bases from V and 1 base from J, with 3 bases between. Germline V gene lookup returns CDR1 DFQATT and CDR2 SNEGSKA (reference sequence). The CDR3 has 10 residues. CDR3 nucleotides: TGCAGTGCGGCGAACACTGAAGCTTTCTTT. This sequence encodes CSAANTEAFF.

V and J are TRBV3-1 (or the pseudogene TRBV3-2) and TRBJ2-5; the match to TRBD1 covers 11 bases. Germline V gene sequence: CDR1 LGHDT, CDR2 YNNKEL (reference sequence). This CDR3 has 16 amino acids. V lost 4 bases and J lost 4; bases outside the gene matches: 8. CDR3 sequence reads: CASSPGQGAWVETQYF. CDR3 bases: TGTGCCAGCAGCCCCGGACAGGGGGCGTGGGTAGAGACCCAGTACTTC.

The rearrangement links TRBV7-6 to TRBJ2-1; 7 bases agree with TRBD2. V lost 2 bases, J lost 3 bases, and 4 bases stayed unmatched. This CDR3 region has 15 residues. Per the germline V gene, CDR1 is SGHVS and CDR2 is FNYEAQ. CDR3 in DNA: TGTGCCAGCAGCTTATCTAGCGGCCTCTACAATGAGCAGTTCTTC. Its translation is CASSLSSGLYNEQFF.

This chain joins TRBV28 and TRBJ1-2; 9 bases line up with TRBD1. Germline CDR1 is MDHEN and CDR2 is SYDVKM. This CDR3 region has 14 residues. Germline trimming cut 7 bases from V and 4 bases from J; bases unmatched to any gene: 7. The CDR3 loop is CASTFSTGGYGYTF. In DNA, the CDR3 is TGTGCCAGCACCTTCTCGACAGGGGGCTATGGCTACACCTTC.

The V call is TRBV19, the J call TRBJ2-2; a weak D match, TRBD1 (5 bases). V dropped 3 bases and J dropped 1 base, with 6 bases sitting between them. Germline V lookup: CDR1 LNHDA, CDR2 SQIVND (reference sequence). The CDR3 has 14 amino acids. In nucleotides, the CDR3 is TGTGCCAGTAGTATTCAGGGGAACACCGGGGAGCTGTTTTTT. Amino acids: CASSIQGNTGELFF.

The chain employs TRBV29-1 and TRBJ2-7, with 9 bases lining up with TRBD1. Germline-derived CDR1 and CDR2 are SQVTM and ANQGSEA. V was clipped by 7 bases and J by 6 bases; unmatched bases: 16. This CDR3 is 15 amino acids long. The CDR3 sequence is CSAEPLQGASGEQYF. The CDR3 bases are TGCAGCGCCGAACCGCTACAGGGGGCGTCGGGCGAGCAGTACTTC.

The chain links TRBV10-1 to TRBJ1-2; tentatively, D is TRBD1 (5 bases). With 2 bases removed from V and 5 bases from J, the gap between germline ends came to 12 bases. CDR1 WNHNN and CDR2 SYGVQD come from the germline V gene (reference sequence). This CDR3 spans 14 amino acids. CDR3 coding DNA: TGCGCCAGCAGTGAGGACAGATGGGCGTATGGCTACACCTTC. Protein: CASSEDRWAYGYTF.

The rearrangement joins TRBV7-3 to TRBJ2-2; a possible D gene is TRBD1 (5 bases). V lost 5 bases to trimming and J lost 0 bases, with 10 bases between them. Germline CDR1 SGHTA, CDR2 FQGTGA. This CDR3 is 15 amino acids long. This CDR3 is CASSPTTANTGELFF. As DNA, the CDR3 is TGTGCCAGCAGCCCGACGACAGCGAACACCGGGGAGCTGTTTTTT.

The chain recombines TRBV14 with TRBJ1-2; perhaps TRBD1 as D (5 bases). From germline, CDR1 is SGHDN and CDR2 FVKESK. The length of the CDR3 is 15 residues. The V gene lost 2 bases and the J gene lost 2 bases, with 12 bases spanning the gap. CDR3 DNA: TGTGCCAGCAGCCAACTTGCAGGGAGGAACTATGGCTACACCTTC. Its translation is CASSQLAGRNYGYTF. Based on the CDR3 plus reference TRBV14 and TRBJ1-2, the full variable domain is EAGVTQFPSHSVIEKGQTVTLRCDPISGHDNLYWYRRVMGKEIKFLLHFVKESKQDESGMPNNRFLAERTGGTYSTLKVQPAELEDSGVYFCASSQLAGRNYGYTFGSGTRLTVV.

As DNA, the CDR3 is TGTGCCAGCAGCTTGAGCCAGACCGGGCCCCAGCATTTT. Protein: CASSLSQTGPQHF. The rearrangement joins TRBV5-6 to TRBJ1-5; D unclear. Trimming shortened V by 1 base and J by 9 bases, and 11 bases separated the two germline ends. Per germline, CDR1 SGHDT and CDR2 YYEEEE. The CDR3 loop spans 13 amino acids.

V gene TRBV13 combines with J gene TRBJ1-4; D gene unclear. The germline V gene has CDR1 PRHDT and CDR2 FYEKMQ (reference sequence). V dropped 2 bases and J dropped 0 bases, with 7 bases sitting between them. This CDR3 spans 15 amino acids. CDR3 amino acids: CASSLSVATNEKLFF. CDR3 in DNA: TGTGCCAGCAGCTTATCAGTTGCAACTAATGAAAAACTGTTTTTT.

The rearrangement joins TRBV7-2 to TRBJ2-7; TRBD1 matches at 12 bases. CDR1 and CDR2 (germline): SGHTA, FQGNSA. There are 15 residues in the CDR3. Unmatched junction bases numbered 3, after V lost 3 bases and J lost 3 bases. The CDR3 is CASSLGTGGNYEQYF. Written as DNA, the CDR3 is TGTGCCAGCAGCTTGGGGACAGGGGGCAACTACGAGCAGTACTTC.

The V and J genes are TRBV18 and TRBJ1-2; D is unresolved. Germline values: CDR1 KGHSH, CDR2 LQKENI. Trimming took 5 bases from V and 0 from J, leaving 13 bases between them. This CDR3 contains 15 residues. The CDR3 DNA sequence: TGTGCCAGCTCAGCAGACGGATTCGCTAACTATGGCTACACCTTC. This sequence encodes CASSADGFANYGYTF.

This chain links TRBV6-5 with TRBJ2-2; no definite D call. The CDR3 sequence is 14 residues long. Germline V gene lookup returns CDR1 MNHEY and CDR2 SVGAGI. V was trimmed by 2 bases and J by 13 bases, leaving 17 bases between them. The CDR3 here is CASSYTQSPPPLFF. The CDR3 nucleotides are TGTGCCAGCAGTTACACCCAATCCCCCCCTCCGCTGTTTTTT.

The rearrangement links TRBV14 to TRBJ2-1; D possibly corresponds to TRBD2 (6 bases). V was trimmed by 0 bases and J by 3 bases, leaving 18 bases between them. CDR3 length equals 18 residues. In germline, CDR1 is SGHDN, CDR2 FVKESK. The CDR3 loop is CASSQEMLWAGLYNEQFF. The CDR3 DNA follows: TGTGCCAGCAGCCAAGAAATGTTGTGGGCGGGACTCTACAATGAGCAGTTCTTC.

The V and J genes are TRBV28 and TRBJ2-5; 11 nucleotides agree with TRBD2. V trimming: 6 bases; J trimming: 2 bases; junction bases outside the gene matches: 11. The CDR3 length is 17 residues. CDR1 and CDR2 (germline): MDHEN, SYDVKM. CDR3 amino acids: CASSLEGLAGGQETQYF. The DNA of the CDR3 is TGTGCCAGCAGCCTAGAGGGGCTAGCGGGAGGTCAAGAGACCCAGTACTTC.